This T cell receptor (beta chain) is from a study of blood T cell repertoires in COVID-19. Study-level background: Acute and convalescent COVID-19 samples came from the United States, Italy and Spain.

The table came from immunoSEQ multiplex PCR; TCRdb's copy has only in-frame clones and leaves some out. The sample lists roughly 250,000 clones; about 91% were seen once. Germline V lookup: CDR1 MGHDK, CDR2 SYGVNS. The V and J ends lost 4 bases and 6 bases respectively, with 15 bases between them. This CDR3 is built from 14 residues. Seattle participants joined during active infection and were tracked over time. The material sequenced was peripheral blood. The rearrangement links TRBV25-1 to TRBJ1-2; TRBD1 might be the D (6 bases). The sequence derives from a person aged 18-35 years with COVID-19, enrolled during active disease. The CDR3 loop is CASSGGQLAHGYTF. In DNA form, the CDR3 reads TGTGCCAGCAGTGGGGGGCAATTGGCCCATGGCTACACCTTC.